This TCR beta chain was sequenced in a study of T cells in Graves' hyperthyroidism and ophthalmopathy. RNA transcripts provided the source from which TCR beta CDR3 regions were amplified. The HTBI primer set was used in a first-round RT-PCR of the TCR CDR3. Via MiXCR, TCRdb re-called the multiplex PCR reads, giving one row per CDR3 protein. The data show a few hundred thousand distinct CDR3 sequences, roughly 23% seen once. This clonotype was observed a handful of times. The CDR3 is 15 amino acids. V lost 5 bases and J lost 8; bases outside the gene matches: 9. The germline CDR1 and CDR2 sequences are DFQATT and SNEGSKA (reference sequence). The study included ophthalmopathy patients with Clinical Activity Score at least 3, NOSPECS grade at least 4 and duration under 3 months. Researchers barred patients who had uncontrolled infection, other autoimmune disease, pregnancy or lactation.

V is TRBV20-1 and J is TRBJ2-1; 13 bases agree with TRBD2. The sample was blood. The source of this sequence is an older woman with Graves' ophthalmopathy. Here the CDR3 reads CSAEPTSGRRDEQFF. The CDR3 nucleotides are TGCAGTGCTGAGCCGACTAGCGGGAGGAGAGATGAGCAGTTCTTC.